The 11 T cell receptor beta chains below were found in one sample sequenced in a study of early T cells in non-severe SARS-CoV-2 infection. TCRdb reprocessed the 5' RACE reads via MiXCR and lists one record per CDR3 protein. In the table there are 75,000 to 90,000 distinct CDR3 sequences, about 13% of which are singletons. Sequencing was done on a sample of whole blood. The origin of the receptors is an adult who was a healthcare worker with PCR-confirmed SARS-CoV-2 infection or an uninfected control (not recorded which).

This clonotype was counted at least ten times. The rearrangement uses TRBV4-3 and TRBJ2-1; D not certain. The V end was cut by 4 bases, the J end by 7 bases, with 8 bases between. This CDR3 spans 12 amino acids. Germline values: CDR1 LGHNA, CDR2 YSLEER. CDR3 amino acids: CASSPQWNEQFF. Written as DNA, the CDR3 is TGCGCCAGCAGCCCGCAGTGGAATGAGCAGTTCTTC.

This clonotype was observed at least ten times. The CDR3 reads CSARDLAEPDNEQFF. DNA of the CDR3: TGCAGTGCTAGAGATCTAGCGGAGCCGGACAATGAGCAGTTCTTC. The J gene is TRBJ2-1, the V gene TRBV20-1, with 7 bases fitting TRBD2. V gave up 0 bases and J gave up 5 bases; unmatched junction bases: 7. The length of the CDR3 is 15 residues. Looked up from germline, CDR1 is DFQATT and CDR2 is SNEGSKA (reference sequence).

This clonotype was seen more than once but under ten times. The V call is TRBV29-1, the J call TRBJ1-2; D is undetermined. The CDR3 contains 11 residues. Germline CDR1 reads SQVTM; CDR2 reads ANQGSEA. Trimming cost V 3 bases and J 8 bases, with 10 bases left between them. CDR3 sequence: CSVERGGGYTF. In nucleotides, the CDR3 is TGCAGCGTTGAGCGGGGTGGAGGCTACACCTTC.

This clonotype was seen many times. This chain uses TRBV29-1 with TRBJ2-1; 9 bases map to TRBD2. CDR3 size: 15 residues. From germline, CDR1 is SQVTM and CDR2 ANQGSEA. V dropped 6 bases and J dropped 9; count of bases not matched to a gene: 15. This chain's CDR3 is CSVEGFEGLALEQFF. CDR3 sequence (DNA): TGCAGCGTGGAGGGGTTCGAGGGACTAGCTCTTGAGCAGTTCTTC.

This chain uses TRBV10-2 with TRBJ1-3; possibly TRBD1 for D (5 bases). With 6 bases removed from V and 2 bases from J, the gap between germline ends came to 5 bases. Per the germline V gene, CDR1 is WSHSY and CDR2 is SAAADI. The CDR3 contains 12 residues. CDR3 bases: TGCGCCAGCAGGGGGGCTGGAAACACCATATATTTT. This translates into CASRGAGNTIYF.

The chain carries TRBV20-1 and TRBJ2-5, with D uncertain. The CDR3 extends over 13 amino acids. Germline values: CDR1 DFQATT, CDR2 SNEGSKA (reference sequence). V gave up 3 bases and J gave up 2 bases, with 10 bases separating them. DNA of the CDR3: TGCAGTGCTAGGAGGAACTTTCAAGAGACCCAGTACTTC. Translating it yields CSARRNFQETQYF.

This clonotype has a count of ten or more. The chain joins TRBV2 to TRBJ2-7, with no clear D. V shed 8 bases and J shed 1 base, with 6 bases lying between them. The length of the CDR3 is 11 residues. CDR1 SNHLY and CDR2 FYNNEI come from the germline V gene. The CDR3 region has the DNA TGTGCCAGCCTCACGTCCTACGAGCAGTACTTC. This sequence encodes CASLTSYEQYF. The full variable domain, rest sourced from reference TRBV2 and TRBJ2-7, is EPEVTQTPSHQVTQMGQEVILRCVPISNHLYFYWYRQILGQKVEFLVSFYNNEISEKSEIFDDQFSVERPDGSNFTLKIRSTKLEDSAMYFCASLTSYEQYFGPGTRLTVT.

The chain carries TRBV7-2 and TRBJ2-3; TRBD1 matches 11 bases. This CDR3 contains 15 residues. The ends lost 4 bases at V and 5 bases at J; junction bases unmatched: 5. Germline V gene lookup returns CDR1 SGHTA and CDR2 FQGNSA. CDR3 region: CASSYMDRGQDTQYF. The CDR3 DNA reads as TGTGCCAGCAGCTACATGGACAGGGGGCAAGATACGCAGTATTTT.

The chain has TRBV6-2 or TRBV6-3 and TRBJ2-1; D is possibly TRBD1 or TRBD2 (6 bases each). The CDR3 contains 12 residues. The germline V gene encodes CDR1 MNHEY and CDR2 SVGEGT. Deletions cut 8 bases from V and 10 bases from J, with 15 bases between. CDR3 amino acids: CASWWGAGEQFF. As DNA, the CDR3 is TGTGCCAGCTGGTGGGGGGCGGGAGAGCAGTTCTTC.

The V call is TRBV18, the J call TRBJ2-4; D not certain. Germline CDR1 reads KGHSH; CDR2 reads LQKENI. The CDR3 sequence is 17 residues long. V lost 1 base and J lost 0, with 13 bases in between. CDR3 sequence: CASSPLVAEGAKNIQYF. DNA of the CDR3: TGTGCCAGCTCACCACTGGTGGCTGAAGGAGCCAAAAACATTCAGTACTTC.

This clonotype came up many times. This chain links TRBV7-9 with TRBJ1-4; possible D gene TRBD1, 6 bases. From germline, CDR1 is SEHNR and CDR2 FQNEAQ (reference sequence). The CDR3 is 15 residues long. V shed 5 bases and J shed 7 bases, with 17 bases lying between them. The CDR3 sequence: CASSVRTEKSEKLFF. The CDR3 DNA is TGTGCCAGCAGCGTGAGGACAGAGAAGAGTGAAAAACTGTTTTTT. The full variable domain, its missing parts supplied by reference TRBV7-9 and TRBJ1-4, is DTGVSQNPRHKITKRGQNVTFRCDPISEHNRLYWYRQTLGQGPEFLTYFQNEAQLEKSRLLSDRFSAERPKGSFSTLEIQRTEQGDSAMYLCASSVRTEKSEKLFFGSGTQLSVL.